This TCR beta chain was found in a study of blood T cell repertoires in COVID-19. Study background: The samples span acute and convalescent COVID-19 from the United States, Italy and Spain. The cDNA or gDNA used as material had been derived from T cells, B-cell-depleted T cells, or PBMCs.

Per the authors' pipeline: Cell counts per sample came from amplifying reference gene primers. Generated by immunoSEQ multiplex PCR, the TCRdb table keeps only in-frame clones and is missing some. The V and J calls and the clone size are those of that table, but D and trimming were determined from the DNA. The sample shows some 200,000 clones, around 80% of them seen only once. Sequencing was done on a sample of PBMCs or T cells enriched from blood (not recorded which). This TCR was recovered from a woman aged 40-49 years with acute COVID-19.

CDR3 nucleotide sequence: TGTGCCTGGAGTACTCTCGGGGCACAGGGACGGGGACAGCCCCAGCATTTT. Amino acids: CAWSTLGAQGRGQPQHF. The chain carries TRBV30 and TRBJ1-5; D perhaps matches TRBD1 (6 bases). CDR1 is GTSNPN, CDR2 SVGIG, per germline (reference sequence). V was pared by 2 bases and J by 7 bases, with 24 bases between. The CDR3 is 17 residues long.